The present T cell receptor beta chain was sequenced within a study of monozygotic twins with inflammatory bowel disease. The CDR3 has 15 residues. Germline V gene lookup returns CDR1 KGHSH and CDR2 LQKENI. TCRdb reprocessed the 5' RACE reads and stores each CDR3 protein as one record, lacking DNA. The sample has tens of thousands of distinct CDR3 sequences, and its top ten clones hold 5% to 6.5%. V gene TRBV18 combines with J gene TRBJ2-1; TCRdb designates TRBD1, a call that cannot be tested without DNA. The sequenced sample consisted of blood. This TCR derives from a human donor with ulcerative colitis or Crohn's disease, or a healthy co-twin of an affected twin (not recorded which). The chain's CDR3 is CASSPGGNSYNEQFF.